This TCR beta chain was obtained from a study of T-cell reconstitution after alpha-beta-depleted transplantation in children. This clonotype was seen repeatedly, ten times or more. Unique molecular identifiers tagged the TCRbeta library. TCRdb reprocessed the PCR reads with MiXCR, giving one entry per CDR3 protein. The table has some 200,000 distinct CDR3 sequences, approximately 8% seen once. The clonotype comes from a male patient aged 2-9 years who had a stem cell transplant for acute myeloid leukemia, so the T cells may come from the graft donor. Sample: PBMCs, mostly from graft donor cells, taken 360 days after TCRalphabeta/CD19-depleted stem cell transplant.

In nucleotides, the CDR3 is TGCAGCGTGGGATATGGCTACACCTTC. Encoded protein: CSVGYGYTF. The chain combines TRBV29-1 with TRBJ1-2; D is unclear. This CDR3 is 9 amino acids long. Germline loops: CDR1 SQVTM, CDR2 ANQGSEA. V was shortened by 6 bases and J by 5 bases, with 4 bases between the two germline ends.